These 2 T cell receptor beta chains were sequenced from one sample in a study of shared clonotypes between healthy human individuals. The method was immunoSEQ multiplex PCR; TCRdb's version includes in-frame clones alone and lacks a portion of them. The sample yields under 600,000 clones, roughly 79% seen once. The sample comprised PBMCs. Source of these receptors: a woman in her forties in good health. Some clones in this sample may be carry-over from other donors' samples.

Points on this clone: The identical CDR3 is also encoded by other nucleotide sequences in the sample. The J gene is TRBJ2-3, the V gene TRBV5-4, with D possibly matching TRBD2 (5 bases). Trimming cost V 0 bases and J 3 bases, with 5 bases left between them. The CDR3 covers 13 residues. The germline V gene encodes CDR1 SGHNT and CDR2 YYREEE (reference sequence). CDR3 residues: CASSLAGTDTQYF. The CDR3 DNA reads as TGTGCCAGCAGCTTGGCGGGGACAGATACGCAGTATTTT.

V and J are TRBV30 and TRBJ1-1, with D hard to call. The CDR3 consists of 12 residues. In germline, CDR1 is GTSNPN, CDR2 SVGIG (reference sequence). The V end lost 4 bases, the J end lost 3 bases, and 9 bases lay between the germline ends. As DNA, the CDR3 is TGTGCCTGGATGCGGGATGACACTGAAGCTTTCTTT. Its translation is CAWMRDDTEAFF.